These 30 T cell receptor beta chains came from one sample sequenced in a study of blood T cell repertoires in COVID-19. Profiling relied on immunoSEQ multiplex PCR, and the TCRdb table lists in-frame clones only, not all of them. Counted here are 200,000 to 250,000 clones, 75% to 85% occurring once; the ten biggest clones make up 1.3%. The sequenced sample was peripheral blood. The receptors derive from a woman aged 25-40 years with COVID-19, enrolled during active disease.

The V and J genes are TRBV10-3 and TRBJ1-5, with 9 bases matching TRBD1. The CDR3 sequence is 13 residues long. Germline CDR1 ENHRY, CDR2 SYGVKD. Trimming at V came to 10 bases and at J to 1 base, leaving 2 bases not matched to a gene. CDR3 DNA sequence: TGTGCCACCGGGACAGGGAGCAATCAGCCCCAGCATTTT. Translating gives CATGTGSNQPQHF.

This clone was observed a handful of times. The rearrangement links TRBV13 to TRBJ2-2; no definite D call. The CDR3 is 15 residues long. Trimming cost V 5 bases and J 3 bases, with 13 bases left between them. Per the germline V gene, CDR1 is PRHDT and CDR2 is FYEKMQ (reference sequence). CDR3 loop: CASSERALDTGELFF. The CDR3 nucleotides read TGTGCCAGCAGCGAGCGAGCCCTTGACACCGGGGAGCTGTTTTTT.

J is TRBJ2-7 and V is TRBV7-9, with no clear D. CDR3 length: 14 residues. CDR1 and CDR2 from the germline V gene are SEHNR and FQNEAQ (reference sequence). Trimming took off 5 bases at V and 5 bases at J, with 16 bases between the two ends. The CDR3 DNA follows: TGTGCCAGCAGCCCCCCCTTTTCGTTTCACGAGCAGTACTTC. Translating it yields CASSPPFSFHEQYF.

V usage is TRBV10-3 and J usage is TRBJ2-3, with a tentative D call TRBD1 (5 bases). CDR1 and CDR2 (germline): ENHRY, SYGVKD. The germline V and J ends were trimmed by 2 bases and 2 bases, with 17 bases remaining between them. The CDR3 is 17 residues long. CDR3 amino acids: CAISEPKGKENTDTQYF. In DNA, the CDR3 is TGTGCCATCAGTGAGCCCAAGGGGAAGGAGAACACAGATACGCAGTATTTT.

This chain links TRBV4-2 with TRBJ1-4; 7 nucleotides line up with TRBD1. CDR1 and CDR2 from the germline V gene are LGHNA and YNFKEQ. CDR3 length: 15 amino acids. Losses at the gene ends were 4 bases for V and 4 bases for J; bases not matched to a gene: 6. CDR3 region: CASSPSTGYNEKLFF. The CDR3 nucleotides read TGTGCCAGCAGCCCGTCGACAGGGTATAATGAAAAACTGTTTTTT.

The gene calls are TRBV7-9 and TRBJ1-1; possibly TRBD1 for D (6 bases). Germline-derived CDR1 and CDR2 are SEHNR and FQNEAQ (reference sequence). This CDR3 has 14 residues. V was cut by 5 bases and J by 3 bases, with 13 bases left in between. The CDR3 DNA reads as TGTGCCAGCAGCCACCGGGACATCGACACTGAAGCTTTCTTT. Protein sequence: CASSHRDIDTEAFF.

In this sample, this clone turned up a few times. This rearrangement joins TRBV7-2 to TRBJ1-1; 10 bases fit TRBD1. V shed 5 bases and J 9 bases; nucleotides not matched to a gene: 6. Germline V gene sequence: CDR1 SGHTA, CDR2 FQGNSA. The CDR3 length is 13 residues. DNA for the CDR3: TGTGCCAGCAGCACTCGACAGGGGGCAAAAGCTTTCTTT. This sequence encodes CASSTRQGAKAFF.

The rearrangement links TRBV4-3 to TRBJ1-1, with D unclear. Germline-derived CDR1 and CDR2 are LGHNA and YSLEER. The germline V and J ends were trimmed by 0 bases and 10 bases, with 12 bases remaining between them. This CDR3 is 13 amino acids long. The CDR3 nucleotides read TGCGCCAGCAGCCAAGATACCGGGGATGGAGCTTTCTTT. Translation: CASSQDTGDGAFF.

This clone occurred once. The gene calls are TRBV4-3 and TRBJ2-7; the match to TRBD2 covers 10 bases. The CDR3 has 14 amino acids. Germline V lookup: CDR1 LGHNA, CDR2 YSLEER. V trimming: 5 bases; J trimming: 1 base; junction bases outside the gene matches: 2. CDR3: CASSWGLASYEQYF. The CDR3 nucleotides are TGCGCCAGCAGCTGGGGACTAGCGTCCTACGAGCAGTACTTC.

The rearrangement links TRBV5-6 to TRBJ1-1, with TRBD1 identical over 7 bases. The CDR3 consists of 12 residues. From germline, CDR1 is SGHDT and CDR2 YYEEEE. V trimming: 4 bases; J trimming: 10 bases; junction bases outside the gene matches: 7. CDR3 DNA: TGTGCCAGCAGCCCAGACAGGGTAAGAGCTTTCTTT. As protein: CASSPDRVRAFF.

The chain has TRBV2 and TRBJ1-5; a possible D gene is TRBD1 (5 bases). Germline CDR1 SNHLY, CDR2 FYNNEI. Trimming took off 6 bases at V and 5 bases at J, with 11 bases between the two ends. The CDR3 runs to 13 residues. The CDR3 sequence: CASSRVADQPQHF. CDR3 DNA: TGTGCCAGCAGCAGGGTGGCCGATCAGCCCCAGCATTTT.

The rearrangement links TRBV7-3 to TRBJ1-3, with 8 bases matching TRBD1. CDR1 is SGHTA and CDR2 is FQGTGA in the germline V gene. The trim removed 1 base at V and 0 bases at J, leaving 8 bases unmatched. This CDR3 region has 18 residues. CDR3 DNA sequence: TGTGCCAGCAGCTTAAGCCCGACAGGGGCGTCCTCTGGAAACACCATATATTTT. Amino acids: CASSLSPTGASSGNTIYF.

The chain uses TRBV7-3 and TRBJ2-1; 7 bases align to TRBD2. J was trimmed by 2 bases and V by 5 bases; bases with no gene match: 9. This CDR3 is 16 amino acids long. In germline, CDR1 is SGHTA, CDR2 FQGTGA. The CDR3 region has the DNA TGTGCCAGCAGCCTCGTGGGGGGGAGCACCTACAATGAGCAGTTCTTC. Its translation: CASSLVGGSTYNEQFF.

The chain carries TRBV19 and TRBJ1-2, with D possibly being TRBD1 (5 bases). Germline V gene data show CDR1 as LNHDA and CDR2 as SQIVND (reference sequence). The CDR3 covers 11 residues. Trimming stripped 7 bases from V and 8 bases from J, with 11 bases between. The CDR3 sequence: CASKYGGGYTF. CDR3 bases: TGTGCCAGTAAATACGGGGGAGGCTACACCTTC.

This chain connects TRBV3-1 (or the pseudogene TRBV3-2) to TRBJ2-7; 7 bases are a match to TRBD1. The V gene end was trimmed by 0 bases and the J gene end by 3 bases; junction bases not matched to a gene: 5. The CDR3 is made up of 15 amino acids. Germline V gene sequence: CDR1 LGHDT, CDR2 YNNKEL (reference sequence). In DNA, the CDR3 is TGTGCCAGCAGCCAAGATCTCTACAGGGGCTACGAGCAGTACTTC. This sequence encodes CASSQDLYRGYEQYF.

V gene TRBV5-1 combines with J gene TRBJ2-5; tentative D call: TRBD1 (6 bases). Germline V CDR1 and CDR2: SGHRS, YFSETQ. V was cut by 4 bases and J by 2 bases, with 18 bases left in between. The CDR3 is made up of 16 amino acids. CDR3 sequence (DNA): TGCGCCAGCAGCCTCAAGACAGGTACGGGACAAGAGACCCAGTACTTC. This sequence encodes CASSLKTGTGQETQYF.

The chain is built from TRBV7-9 and TRBJ2-7; 7 bases match TRBD2. The CDR3 has 13 amino acids. V trimming: 2 bases; J trimming: 3 bases; junction bases outside the gene matches: 1. Germline CDR1 SEHNR, CDR2 FQNEAQ (reference sequence). CDR3 in amino acids: CASSLSSGYEQYF. DNA of the CDR3: TGTGCCAGCAGCTTATCTAGCGGCTACGAGCAGTACTTC.

The chain carries TRBV7-8 and TRBJ1-1; D remains unclear. Trimming took 2 bases from V and 0 from J, leaving 4 bases between them. Germline CDR1 is SGHVS and CDR2 is FQNEAQ. The CDR3 length is 13 residues. The CDR3 coding sequence is TGTGCCAGCAGCTTACGGTTGAACACTGAAGCTTTCTTT. Translated: CASSLRLNTEAFF.

This rearrangement joins TRBV14 to TRBJ1-1; D possibly corresponds to TRBD1 (6 bases). Trimming shortened V by 4 bases and J by 4 bases, and 16 bases separated the two germline ends. The CDR3 has 15 amino acids. Germline V gene sequence: CDR1 SGHDN, CDR2 FVKESK. The DNA for the CDR3 is TGTGCCAGCAGCCCTTTCCGGCAGGGGAGCACTGAAGCTTTCTTT. It yields the protein CASSPFRQGSTEAFF. Together with reference TRBV14 and TRBJ1-1, the CDR3 gives the full variable domain: EAGVTQFPSHSVIEKGQTVTLRCDPISGHDNLYWYRRVMGKEIKFLLHFVKESKQDESGMPNNRFLAERTGGTYSTLKVQPAELEDSGVYFCASSPFRQGSTEAFFGQGTRLTVV.

V usage is TRBV6-4 and J usage is TRBJ2-7; D perhaps matches TRBD2 (6 bases). This CDR3 has 15 residues. From germline, CDR1 is MRHNA and CDR2 SNTAGT. V lost 4 bases to trimming and J lost 2 bases, with 15 bases between them. The CDR3 coding sequence is TGTGCCAGCAGTGTTGAAGGAGGGGAAACCTACGAGCAGTACTTC. Amino acids: CASSVEGGETYEQYF.

The chain is built from TRBV6-6 and TRBJ2-1, with 11 nucleotides matching TRBD1. Germline V gives CDR1 MNHNY, CDR2 SVGAGI (reference sequence). The length of the CDR3 is 15 residues. After removal of 5 bases from V and 0 bases from J, the junction contained 0 bases not matched to a gene. The CDR3 loop reads CASSGTGGSYNEQFF. The CDR3 bases are TGTGCCAGCAGTGGGACAGGGGGCTCCTACAATGAGCAGTTCTTC.

This chain links TRBV10-3 with TRBJ1-3, with D uncertain. CDR1 and CDR2 from the germline V gene are ENHRY and SYGVKD. The V end was cut by 3 bases, the J end by 0 bases, with 12 bases between. This CDR3 is built from 16 residues. The CDR3 protein is CAISEYQSSSGNTIYF. CDR3 sequence (DNA): TGTGCCATCAGTGAATATCAGTCCTCCTCTGGAAACACCATATATTTT.

V and J are TRBV7-3 and TRBJ2-1; D unclear. Germline V gives CDR1 SGHTA, CDR2 FQGTGA. This CDR3 has 15 amino acids. V was pared by 2 bases and J by 0 bases, with 8 bases between. For the CDR3, the DNA is TGTGCCAGCAGCTTACTGGCGGACTCCTACAATGAGCAGTTCTTC. The encoded protein is CASSLLADSYNEQFF.

The chain has TRBV6-2 or TRBV6-3 and TRBJ1-2; the D gene is possibly TRBD1 (5 bases). Trimming removed 6 bases from V and 4 bases from J, with 12 bases in between. The germline CDR1 and CDR2 sequences are MNHEY and SVGEGT. The CDR3 length is 13 residues. The CDR3 DNA follows: TGTGCCAGCAGCCCGGGACTCTTCTATGGCTACACCTTC. Translated: CASSPGLFYGYTF.

In DNA, the CDR3 is TGTGCCAGCAGACCGGAGGACAGAAAAGCTTTCTTT. It encodes CASRPEDRKAFF. V usage is TRBV6-6 and J usage is TRBJ1-1; possible D gene TRBD1, 6 bases. The CDR3 has 12 amino acids. Germline V lookup: CDR1 MNHNY, CDR2 SVGAGI (reference sequence). V lost 6 bases, J lost 9 bases, and 14 bases lay in between.

This clone was recorded only once. This rearrangement joins TRBV7-2 to TRBJ2-3; 8 bases agree with TRBD2. CDR1 SGHTA and CDR2 FQGNSA come from the germline V gene. V was pared by 5 bases and J by 5 bases, with 9 bases of the junction left unmatched. CDR3 size: 15 residues. The CDR3 is CASSPDAGRGDTQYF. CDR3 sequence (DNA): TGTGCCAGCAGCCCCGATGCCGGGAGGGGAGATACGCAGTATTTT.

The chain employs TRBV6-5 and TRBJ1-3, with a possible D match to TRBD1 (5 bases). CDR1 and CDR2 (germline): MNHEY, SVGAGI. Trimming stripped 3 bases from V and 1 base from J, with 10 bases between. CDR3 length: 15 residues. CDR3 sequence (DNA): TGTGCCAGCAGTTATAATCGGGGGTCTGGAAACACCATATATTTT. This gives the protein CASSYNRGSGNTIYF.

The sample holds a few counts of this clone. V and J are TRBV18 and TRBJ2-7; D is unresolved. This CDR3 is built from 16 residues. Per germline, CDR1 KGHSH and CDR2 LQKENI. The germline V and J ends were trimmed by 0 bases and 0 bases, with 12 bases remaining between them. CDR3 sequence reads: CASSPPASVSSYEQYF. The CDR3 DNA follows: TGTGCCAGCTCACCACCTGCATCGGTTAGCTCCTACGAGCAGTACTTC.

J is TRBJ2-1 and V is TRBV20-1, with D hard to call. Germline loops: CDR1 DFQATT, CDR2 SNEGSKA (reference sequence). Trimming took off 0 bases at V and 7 bases at J, with 4 bases between the two ends. The CDR3 covers 11 residues. CDR3 in amino acids: CSARERNEQFF. The CDR3 coding sequence is TGCAGTGCTAGAGAACGGAATGAGCAGTTCTTC.

This clone showed up just once. The sample holds other DNA sequences that translate to the same CDR3. The chain links TRBV19 to TRBJ1-5, with a weak D call TRBD1 (5 bases). The CDR3 has 15 amino acids. The V end was cut by 1 base, the J end by 1 base, with 8 bases between. The germline CDR1 and CDR2 sequences are LNHDA and SQIVND (reference sequence). The CDR3 region has the DNA TGTGCCAGTAGTATAGGGGGGGGGAGCAATCAGCCCCAGCATTTT. Translating gives CASSIGGGSNQPQHF.